A selection of T cell receptor beta chains follows, all from one sample in a study of T cells in Graves' hyperthyroidism and ophthalmopathy. Each CDR3 protein gets one entry after TCRdb re-called the multiplex PCR reads with MiXCR. Seen here are approximately 410,000 distinct CDR3 sequences, roughly 15% observed once, and the top ten hold less than 15%. Sample: blood. The source is a man younger than 35 with Graves' ophthalmopathy. Each CDR3 is given with its conserved first and last residue. The order of the fields is CDR3 length, D gene, V gene, J gene, clone size, CDR3 DNA, CDR3 protein. A D gene is named only where the DNA matches it firmly. Clone size is shown for a subset of rows, as once, few, many or a class of expanded clone.

length: 17
D: TRBD1
V: TRBV30
J: TRBJ2-1
size: few
DNA: TGTGCCTGGAGTGTACTTATTGGGTCAGGGGGCCGCAATGAGCAGTTCTTC
CDR3: CAWSVLIGSGGRNEQFF

length: 15
D: TRBD1
V: TRBV2
J: TRBJ2-1
size: .
DNA: TGTGCCAGCAGTGAACCCGGGACAGGGGTCAATGAGCAGTTCTTC
CDR3: CASSEPGTGVNEQFF

length: 17
D: TRBD2
V: TRBV9
J: TRBJ2-3
size: many
DNA: TGTGCCAGCAGTGCTAACCCGGGGGACTATGGCACAGATACGCAGTATTTT
CDR3: CASSANPGDYGTDTQYF

length: 15
D: .
V: TRBV6-1
J: TRBJ2-7
size: .
DNA: TGTGCCAGCAGTCGGCCGTTGACAGCCTCCTACGAGCAGTACTTC
CDR3: CASSRPLTASYEQYF

length: 16
D: TRBD1
V: TRBV5-1
J: TRBJ2-7
size: many
DNA: TGCGCCAGCAGCTTCCCGGGACAGGGTTTTGTGAACGAGCAGTACTTC
CDR3: CASSFPGQGFVNEQYF

length: 15
D: .
V: TRBV5-1
J: TRBJ1-3
size: few
DNA: TGCGCCAGCAGCGTGACCTCGTACTCTGGAAACACCATATATTTT
CDR3: CASSVTSYSGNTIYF

length: 19
D: TRBD2
V: TRBV7-9
J: TRBJ2-5
size: many
DNA: TGTGCCAGCAGCTTAGGCCGGATGAGCGGGAGGCCCCGGAGAGAGACCCAGTACTTC
CDR3: CASSLGRMSGRPRRETQYF

length: 16
D: TRBD2
V: TRBV19
J: TRBJ2-1
size: few
DNA: TGTGCCAGTTCCATTTCGGCTAGCGGGGGGGCCATTGGGCAGTTCTTC
CDR3: CASSISASGGAIGQFF

length: 16
D: TRBD2
V: TRBV6-1
J: TRBJ2-7
size: many
DNA: TGTGCCAGCGCCGCTGGGAGCGGGGCAAGCTCCTACGAGCAGTACTTC
CDR3: CASAAGSGASSYEQYF

length: 14
D: TRBD2
V: TRBV20-1
J: TRBJ2-1
size: many
DNA: TGCAGTGCTAGAACGGGACTAGCGGGAGGTGAGCAGTTCTTC
CDR3: CSARTGLAGGEQFF

length: 13
D: TRBD1
V: TRBV24-1
J: TRBJ1-2
size: few
DNA: TGTGCCACCAGTACCGGGACAGGGTATGGCTACACCTTC
CDR3: CATSTGTGYGYTF

length: 14
D: TRBD1
V: TRBV5-1
J: TRBJ1-5
size: .
DNA: TGTGCCAGCAGCTTGGACAGGGGGTATCAGCCCCAGCATTTT
CDR3: CASSLDRGYQPQHF

length: 14
D: TRBD1
V: TRBV15
J: TRBJ2-4
size: few
DNA: TGTGCCACCTCGACAGGGGAGGCCAAAAACATTCAGTACTTC
CDR3: CATSTGEAKNIQYF

length: 15
D: .
V: TRBV11-2
J: TRBJ1-4
size: many
DNA: TGTGCCAGCAGCTTAGGGGGGTACACTAATGAAAAACTGTTTTTT
CDR3: CASSLGGYTNEKLFF

length: 13
D: .
V: TRBV7-8
J: TRBJ2-5
size: .
DNA: TGTGCCAGCAGCCAACAAACGGGGGAGACCCAGTACTTC
CDR3: CASSQQTGETQYF

length: 13
D: .
V: TRBV27
J: TRBJ2-1
size: .
DNA: TGTGCCAGCAGTTGGTCCAGGCTTAATGAGCAGTTCTTC
CDR3: CASSWSRLNEQFF

length: 17
D: .
V: TRBV3-1
J: TRBJ2-5
size: few
DNA: TGTGCCAGCAGCCAAGATGGAAGCGGTGACAACCAAGAGACCCAGTACTTC
CDR3: CASSQDGSGDNQETQYF

length: 14
D: .
V: TRBV19
J: TRBJ2-1
size: few
DNA: TGTGCCAGTAGTCCCCGGAGCTCCTACAATGAGCAGTTCTTC
CDR3: CASSPRSSYNEQFF